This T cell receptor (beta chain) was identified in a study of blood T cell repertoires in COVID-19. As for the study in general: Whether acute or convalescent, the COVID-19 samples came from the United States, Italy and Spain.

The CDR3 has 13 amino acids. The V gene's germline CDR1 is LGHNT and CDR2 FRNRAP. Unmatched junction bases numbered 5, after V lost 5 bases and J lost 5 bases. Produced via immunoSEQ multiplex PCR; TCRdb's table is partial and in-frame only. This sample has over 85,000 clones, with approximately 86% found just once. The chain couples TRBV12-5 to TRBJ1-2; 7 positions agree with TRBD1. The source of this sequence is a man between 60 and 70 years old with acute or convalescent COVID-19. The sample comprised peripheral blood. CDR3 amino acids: CASGTTGFYGYTF. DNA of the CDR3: TGTGCTAGTGGTACGACAGGGTTTTATGGCTACACCTTC. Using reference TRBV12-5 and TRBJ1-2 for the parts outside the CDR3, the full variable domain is DARVTQTPRHKVTEMGQEVTMRCQPILGHNTVFWYRQTMMQGLELLAYFRNRAPLDDSGMPKDRFSAEMPDATLATLKIQPSEPRDSAVYFCASGTTGFYGYTFGSGTRLTVV.